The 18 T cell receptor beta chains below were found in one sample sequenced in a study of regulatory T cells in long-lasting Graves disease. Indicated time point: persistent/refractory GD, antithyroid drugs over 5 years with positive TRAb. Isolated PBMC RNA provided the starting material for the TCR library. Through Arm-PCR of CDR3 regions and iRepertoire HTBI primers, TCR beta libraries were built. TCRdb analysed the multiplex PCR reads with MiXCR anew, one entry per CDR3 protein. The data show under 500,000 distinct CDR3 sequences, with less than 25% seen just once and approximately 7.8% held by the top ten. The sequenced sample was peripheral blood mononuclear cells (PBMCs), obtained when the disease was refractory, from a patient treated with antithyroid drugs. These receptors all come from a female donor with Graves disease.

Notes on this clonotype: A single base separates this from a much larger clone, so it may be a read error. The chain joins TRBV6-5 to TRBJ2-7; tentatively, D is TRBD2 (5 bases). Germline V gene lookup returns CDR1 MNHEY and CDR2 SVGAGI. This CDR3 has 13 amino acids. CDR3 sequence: CAGSYLGIYEQYF. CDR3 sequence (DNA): TGTGCCGGCAGTTACCTCGGGATCTACGAGCAGTACTTC.

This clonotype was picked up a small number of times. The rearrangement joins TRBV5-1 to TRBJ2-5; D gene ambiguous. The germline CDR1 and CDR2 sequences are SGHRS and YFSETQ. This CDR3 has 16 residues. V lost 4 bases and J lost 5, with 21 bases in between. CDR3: CASSITGPGGSETQYF. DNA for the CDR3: TGCGCCAGCAGCATAACTGGGCCCGGCGGTTCGGAGACCCAGTACTTC.

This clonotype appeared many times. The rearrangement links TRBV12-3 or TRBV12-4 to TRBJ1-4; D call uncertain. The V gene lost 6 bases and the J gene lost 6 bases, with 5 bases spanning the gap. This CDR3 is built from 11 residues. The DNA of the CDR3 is TGTGCCAGCAGCCGAGATGAAAAACTGTTTTTT. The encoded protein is CASSRDEKLFF.

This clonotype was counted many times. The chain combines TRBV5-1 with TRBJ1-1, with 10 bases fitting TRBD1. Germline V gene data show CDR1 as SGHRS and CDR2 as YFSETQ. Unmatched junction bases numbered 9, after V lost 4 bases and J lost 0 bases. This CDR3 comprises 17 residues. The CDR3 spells CASSLETGGFMNTEAFF. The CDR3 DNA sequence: TGCGCCAGCAGCCTCGAGACAGGGGGCTTTATGAACACTGAAGCTTTCTTT.

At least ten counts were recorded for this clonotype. In nucleotides, the CDR3 is TGTGCCTGGAGGCAGGCGAACACTGAAGCTTTCTTT. It translates to CAWRQANTEAFF. The chain has TRBV30 and TRBJ1-1; D unresolved. CDR1 GTSNPN and CDR2 SVGIG come from the germline V gene (reference sequence). Trimming removed 3 bases from V and 1 base from J, with 6 bases in between. The CDR3 covers 12 residues.

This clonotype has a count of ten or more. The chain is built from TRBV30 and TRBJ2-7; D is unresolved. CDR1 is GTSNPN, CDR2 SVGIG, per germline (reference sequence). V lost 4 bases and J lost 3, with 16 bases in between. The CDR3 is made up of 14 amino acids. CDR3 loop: CAWTVPGVYYEQYF. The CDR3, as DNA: TGTGCCTGGACTGTCCCGGGCGTGTACTACGAGCAGTACTTC.

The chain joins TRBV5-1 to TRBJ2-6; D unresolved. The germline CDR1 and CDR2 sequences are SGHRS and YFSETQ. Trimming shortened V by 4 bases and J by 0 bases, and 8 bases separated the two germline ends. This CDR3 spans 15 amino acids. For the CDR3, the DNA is TGCGCCAGCAGCCCGCTGGGCTCTGGGGCCAACGTCCTGACTTTC. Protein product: CASSPLGSGANVLTF.

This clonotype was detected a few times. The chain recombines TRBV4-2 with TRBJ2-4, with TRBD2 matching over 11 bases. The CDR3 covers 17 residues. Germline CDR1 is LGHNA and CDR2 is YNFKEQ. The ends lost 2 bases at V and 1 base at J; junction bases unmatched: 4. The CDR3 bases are TGTGCCAGCAGCCAACATAGCGGGAGGGGGGCCAAAAACATTCAGTACTTC. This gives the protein CASSQHSGRGAKNIQYF.

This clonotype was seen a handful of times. CDR3 DNA sequence: TGCGCCAGCAGCTTAAGGACGGATAACACCGGGGAGCTGTTTTTT. Translating it yields CASSLRTDNTGELFF. The chain combines TRBV5-1 with TRBJ2-2; D remains unclear. V was cut by 2 bases and J by 2 bases, with 10 bases left in between. CDR1 SGHRS and CDR2 YFSETQ come from the germline V gene. The CDR3 consists of 15 residues. Variable domain in full (rest from reference TRBV5-1 and TRBJ2-2): KAGVTQTPRYLIKTRGQQVTLSCSPISGHRSVSWYQQTPGQGLQFLFEYFSETQRNKGNFPGRFSGRQFSNSRSEMNVSTLELGDSALYLCASSLRTDNTGELFFGEGSRLTVL.

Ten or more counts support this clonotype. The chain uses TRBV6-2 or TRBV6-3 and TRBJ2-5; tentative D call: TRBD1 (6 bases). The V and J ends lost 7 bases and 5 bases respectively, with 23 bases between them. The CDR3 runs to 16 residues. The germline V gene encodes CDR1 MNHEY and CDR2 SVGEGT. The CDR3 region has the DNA TGTGCCAGCACCTCTTTACTTAGGGGGTTGCGGGAGACCCAGTACTTC. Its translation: CASTSLLRGLRETQYF.

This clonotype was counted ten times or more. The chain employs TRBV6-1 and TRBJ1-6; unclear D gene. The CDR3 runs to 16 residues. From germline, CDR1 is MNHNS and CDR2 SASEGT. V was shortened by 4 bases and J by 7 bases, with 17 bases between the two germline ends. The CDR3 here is CASSALVLGNNSPLHF. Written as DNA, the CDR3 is TGTGCCAGCAGTGCCTTAGTACTTGGGAACAATTCACCCCTCCACTTT.

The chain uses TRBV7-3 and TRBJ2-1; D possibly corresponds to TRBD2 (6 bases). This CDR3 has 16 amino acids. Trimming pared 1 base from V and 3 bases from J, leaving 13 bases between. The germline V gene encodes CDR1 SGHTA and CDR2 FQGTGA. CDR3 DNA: TGTGCCAGCAGCTTAAACGGCGGGGAAGTCTACAATGAGCAGTTCTTC. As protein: CASSLNGGEVYNEQFF.

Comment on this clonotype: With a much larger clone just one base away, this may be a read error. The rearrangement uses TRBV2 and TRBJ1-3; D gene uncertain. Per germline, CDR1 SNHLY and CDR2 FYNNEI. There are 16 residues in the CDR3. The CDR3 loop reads CTSSEAEGFSGNTIYF. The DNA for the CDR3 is TGTACCAGCAGTGAAGCAGAGGGCTTCTCTGGAAACACCATATATTTT.

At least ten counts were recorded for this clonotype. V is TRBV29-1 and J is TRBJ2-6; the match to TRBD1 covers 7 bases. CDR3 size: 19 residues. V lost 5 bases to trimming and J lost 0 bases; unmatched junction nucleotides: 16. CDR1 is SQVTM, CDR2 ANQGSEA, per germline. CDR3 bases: TGCAGCGTTTTTGGGATCACCGGGACAGAAGCCTCTGGGGCCAACGTCCTGACTTTC. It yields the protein CSVFGITGTEASGANVLTF.

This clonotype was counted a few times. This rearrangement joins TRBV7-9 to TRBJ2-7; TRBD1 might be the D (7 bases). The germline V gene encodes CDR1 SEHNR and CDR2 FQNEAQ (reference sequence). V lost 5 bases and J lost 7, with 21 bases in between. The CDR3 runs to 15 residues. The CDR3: CASSPDRGTDAEQYF. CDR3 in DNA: TGTGCCAGCAGCCCAGACCGCGGGACAGATGCGGAGCAGTACTTC.

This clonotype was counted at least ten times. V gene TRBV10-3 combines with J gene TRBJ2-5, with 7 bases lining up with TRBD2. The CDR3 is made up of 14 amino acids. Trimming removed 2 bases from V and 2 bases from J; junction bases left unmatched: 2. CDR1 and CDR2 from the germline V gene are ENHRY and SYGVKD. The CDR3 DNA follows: TGTGCCATCAGTGAGCGAGCGGGGCAAGAGACCCAGTACTTC. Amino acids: CAISERAGQETQYF.

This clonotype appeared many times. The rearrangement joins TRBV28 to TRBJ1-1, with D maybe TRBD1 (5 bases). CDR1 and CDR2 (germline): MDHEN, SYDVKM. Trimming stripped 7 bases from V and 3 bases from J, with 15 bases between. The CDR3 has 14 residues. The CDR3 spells CASTKSGVHTEAFF. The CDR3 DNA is TGTGCCAGCACCAAATCGGGGGTTCACACTGAAGCTTTCTTT.

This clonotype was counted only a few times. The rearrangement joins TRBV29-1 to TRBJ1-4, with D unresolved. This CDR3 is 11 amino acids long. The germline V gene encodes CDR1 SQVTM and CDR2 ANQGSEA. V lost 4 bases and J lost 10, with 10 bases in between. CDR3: CSVVVDRKLFF. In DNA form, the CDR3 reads TGCAGCGTTGTGGTCGACCGAAAACTGTTTTTT.